This passage covers 27 T cell receptor beta chains from one sample sequenced in a study of early T cells in non-severe SARS-CoV-2 infection. A single record per CDR3 protein comes from TCRdb applying MiXCR to the 5' RACE reads. The repertoire includes 45,000 to 55,000 distinct CDR3 sequences, about 13% of them detected once, and 9.5% to 13% sits in the top ten. The sample consisted of whole blood. The receptors derive from an adult who was a healthcare worker with PCR-confirmed SARS-CoV-2 infection or an uninfected control (not recorded which).

The rearrangement uses TRBV20-1 and TRBJ2-7; 7 bases align to TRBD1. The germline V gene has CDR1 DFQATT and CDR2 SNEGSKA (reference sequence). The CDR3 runs 12 residues. V shed 6 bases and J 6 bases; nucleotides not matched to a gene: 8. The CDR3 bases are TGCAGTGCAGGGGACAGAGCCGGCGAGCAGTACTTC. It yields the protein CSAGDRAGEQYF.

The chain recombines TRBV12-3 or TRBV12-4 with TRBJ2-3; maybe TRBD2 (5 bases). V lost 5 bases and J 0 bases, leaving 15 bases between the germline ends. The CDR3 has 16 amino acids. This CDR3 is CASSPTTSPSTDTQYF. CDR3 bases: TGTGCCAGCAGTCCCACCACTAGTCCTAGCACAGATACGCAGTATTTT.

The J gene is TRBJ1-5, the V gene TRBV30, with D possibly being TRBD1 (6 bases). CDR1 GTSNPN and CDR2 SVGIG come from the germline V gene (reference sequence). The CDR3 sequence is 15 residues long. V lost 0 bases and J 4 bases, leaving 13 bases between the germline ends. The CDR3 DNA is TGTGCCTGGAGTGTAAGGGGGGCGCGAAATCAGCCCCAGCATTTT. This sequence encodes CAWSVRGARNQPQHF.

This chain joins TRBV6-5 and TRBJ1-5; TRBD1 might be the D (5 bases). V was clipped by 2 bases and J by 6 bases, with 11 bases between them. CDR3 length: 14 residues. CDR1 is MNHEY and CDR2 is SVGAGI in the germline V gene. The CDR3: CASSYRGFRQPQHF. CDR3 DNA sequence: TGTGCCAGCAGTTACAGGGGTTTTCGTCAGCCCCAGCATTTT.

This clonotype occurred many times. CDR3 residues: CSVRGEKLFF. The CDR3 nucleotides read TGCAGTGTCAGGGGTGAAAAACTGTTTTTT. The genes are TRBV20-1 and TRBJ1-4, with a weak D call TRBD1 (6 bases). The length of the CDR3 is 10 residues. V shed 7 bases and J shed 7 bases, with 7 bases lying between them. Per germline, CDR1 DFQATT and CDR2 SNEGSKA (reference sequence).

This clonotype has only a few counts. This rearrangement joins TRBV29-1 to TRBJ1-1, with a possible D match to TRBD1 (6 bases). The CDR3 consists of 12 residues. Trimming pared 7 bases from V and 1 base from J, leaving 10 bases between. Germline-derived CDR1 and CDR2 are SQVTM and ANQGSEA. The CDR3 DNA follows: TGCAGCGGGCAGACAGGGAACACTGAAGCTTTCTTT. Translating gives CSGQTGNTEAFF.

This clonotype was detected only a few times. V gene TRBV12-3 or TRBV12-4 combines with J gene TRBJ1-1; 9 positions agree with TRBD1. V trimming: 6 bases; J trimming: 1 base; junction bases outside the gene matches: 9. There are 16 residues in the CDR3. The CDR3: CASRGQGNTKNTEAFF. CDR3 bases: TGTGCCAGCAGGGGACAGGGTAATACTAAGAACACTGAAGCTTTCTTT.

In this sample, this clonotype turned up a few times. This chain joins TRBV5-1 and TRBJ2-3; D is possibly TRBD1 (5 bases). Germline V gene lookup returns CDR1 SGHRS and CDR2 YFSETQ. This CDR3 is 14 amino acids long. The V end lost 0 bases, the J end lost 3 bases, and 8 bases lay between the germline ends. The CDR3, as DNA: TGCGCCAGCAGCTTGGGACAGAGAACAGATACGCAGTATTTT. Its protein product is CASSLGQRTDTQYF.

Points on this clonotype: A much larger clone is a single base away; this may be a read error. The chain links TRBV20-1 to TRBJ1-2; no clear D. Trimming took 1 base from V and 4 from J, leaving 13 bases between them. The CDR3 spans 14 residues. In germline, CDR1 is DFQATT, CDR2 SNEGSKA (reference sequence). CDR3 region: CSARVMYGVYGYTF. The CDR3 nucleotides are TGCAGTGCTAGAGTAATGTATGGCGTCTATGGCTACACCTTC.

This clonotype has a count of ten or more. The chain carries TRBV18 and TRBJ1-6; the D gene is possibly TRBD1 (5 bases). Per germline, CDR1 KGHSH and CDR2 LQKENI. This CDR3 comprises 16 residues. V was pared by 3 bases and J by 8 bases, with 17 bases between. CDR3 sequence: CASSPWTYRPDSPLHF. The CDR3 bases are TGTGCCAGCTCACCCTGGACATATCGCCCGGATTCACCCCTCCACTTT. Full variable domain (missing parts from reference TRBV18 and TRBJ1-6): NAGVMQNPRHLVRRRGQEARLRCSPMKGHSHVYWYRQLPEEGLKFMVYLQKENIIDESGMPKERFSAEFPKEGPSILRIQQVVRGDSAAYFCASSPWTYRPDSPLHFGNGTRLTVT.

This clonotype showed up many times. This chain joins TRBV5-4 and TRBJ1-2, with D unclear. This CDR3 is built from 14 residues. Germline-derived CDR1 and CDR2 are SGHNT and YYREEE (reference sequence). V was cut by 2 bases and J by 8 bases, with 16 bases left in between. CDR3 bases: TGTGCCAGCAGCTTTGGTCCCGAGAATTCGGGCTACACCTTC. Its protein product is CASSFGPENSGYTF.

The chain links TRBV5-1 to TRBJ2-7; 10 bases line up with TRBD1. CDR1 is SGHRS and CDR2 is YFSETQ in the germline V gene. The CDR3 extends over 13 amino acids. The junction had 2 bases not matched to a gene; V was cut back by 5 bases and J by 3 bases. The CDR3 here is CASRRDRGYEQYF. DNA for the CDR3: TGCGCCAGCAGAAGGGACAGGGGCTACGAGCAGTACTTC.

V and J are TRBV28 and TRBJ1-2; D unclear. In germline, CDR1 is MDHEN, CDR2 SYDVKM. Trimming took 4 bases from V and 4 from J, leaving 7 bases between them. The CDR3 extends over 12 amino acids. The CDR3 nucleotides read TGTGCCAGCAGTTGGAGTCTCTATGGCTACACCTTC. Protein: CASSWSLYGYTF.

Note on this clonotype: No conserved phenylalanine or tryptophan ends this CDR3, so it is likely a read error. This chain uses TRBV5-4 with TRBJ2-7, with D uncertain. The germline V gene encodes CDR1 SGHNT and CDR2 YYREEE (reference sequence). The CDR3 loop spans 12 amino acids. V was cut by 7 bases and J by 4 bases, with 12 bases left in between. The CDR3 coding sequence is TGTGCCAGCTCTCCGGACGGATACGAGCAGTACATC. It translates to CASSPDGYEQYI.

At least ten counts were recorded for this clonotype. This rearrangement joins TRBV12-3 or TRBV12-4 to TRBJ1-3; D may be TRBD1 (6 bases). V lost 2 bases and J lost 0, with 8 bases in between. The CDR3 has 15 residues. The CDR3 region has the DNA TGTGCCAGCAGTTTAAACAGGGCCTCTGGAAACACCATATATTTT. Amino acid sequence: CASSLNRASGNTIYF.

V and J are TRBV20-1 and TRBJ2-7; D might be TRBD1 (6 bases). CDR3 length equals 15 residues. CDR1 and CDR2 from the germline V gene are DFQATT and SNEGSKA (reference sequence). The V end lost 3 bases, the J end lost 2 bases, and 17 bases lay between the germline ends. Here the CDR3 DNA reads TGCAGTGCTAGCCCTCTTGACAGGTACACCTACGAGCAGTACTTC. Encoded protein: CSASPLDRYTYEQYF.

The chain combines TRBV7-9 with TRBJ1-3; perhaps TRBD1 as D (5 bases). Trimming took 8 bases from V and 4 from J, leaving 12 bases between them. Germline V gene lookup returns CDR1 SEHNR and CDR2 FQNEAQ (reference sequence). The length of the CDR3 is 13 residues. The CDR3 reads CASSGTKGNTIYF. CDR3 DNA: TGTGCCAGCTCCGGGACCAAGGGAAACACCATATATTTT.

This clonotype showed up just a few times. The V call is TRBV2, the J call TRBJ1-5; D is undetermined. The CDR3 sequence is 12 residues long. Trimming shortened V by 4 bases and J by 7 bases, and 8 bases separated the two germline ends. In germline, CDR1 is SNHLY, CDR2 FYNNEI. CDR3 protein: CASSGLRQPQHF. As DNA, the CDR3 is TGTGCCAGCAGTGGGTTACGGCAGCCCCAGCATTTT.

This clonotype was counted between two and nine times. In DNA form, the CDR3 reads TGCGCCAGCAGCCAAGAGCGGGACAGGAGGTCCTACACCTCCTACAATGAGCAGTTCTTC. Its protein is CASSQERDRRSYTSYNEQFF. The J gene is TRBJ2-1, the V gene TRBV4-1, with 8 bases matching TRBD1. Germline values: CDR1 MGHRA, CDR2 YSYEKL. This CDR3 spans 20 amino acids. V trimming: 0 bases; J trimming: 0 bases; junction bases outside the gene matches: 13.

This clonotype was observed many times. The genes are TRBV7-9 and TRBJ2-7; D is uncertain. V was trimmed by 2 bases and J by 2 bases, leaving 10 bases between them. Germline V gene lookup returns CDR1 SEHNR and CDR2 FQNEAQ (reference sequence). The length of the CDR3 is 14 residues. CDR3 region: CASSLNGPTYEQYF. The CDR3 region has the DNA TGTGCCAGCAGCTTAAACGGACCAACCTACGAGCAGTACTTC.

This clonotype was observed a few times. The CDR3 protein is CASNPGVNQPQHF. CDR3 sequence (DNA): TGTGCCAGCAATCCAGGGGTAAATCAGCCCCAGCATTTT. The J gene is TRBJ1-5, the V gene TRBV6-6, with D possibly TRBD1 on 6 matching bases. Per the germline V gene, CDR1 is MNHNY and CDR2 is SVGAGI (reference sequence). With 7 bases removed from V and 4 bases from J, the gap between germline ends came to 11 bases. This CDR3 region has 13 residues.

There are many counts of this clonotype. V is TRBV6-2 or TRBV6-3 and J is TRBJ2-1; D possibly corresponds to TRBD2 (5 bases). The ends were cut back, 4 bases at V and 0 bases at J, with 13 bases in the middle. Germline V CDR1 and CDR2: MNHEY, SVGEGT. This CDR3 contains 16 residues. As DNA, the CDR3 is TGTGCCAGCAGTTTTGGACGGGCGGGCTCCTACAATGAGCAGTTCTTC. Translation gives CASSFGRAGSYNEQFF.

The CDR3 bases are TGTGCCAGCAGACTCGCTTCCCGGGATGGCTACACCTTC. Its translation: CASRLASRDGYTF. J is TRBJ1-2 and V is TRBV3-1; D unresolved. CDR3 length equals 13 residues. V dropped 6 bases and J dropped 6 bases, with 14 bases sitting between them. Germline CDR1 reads LGHDT; CDR2 reads YNNKEL (reference sequence).

This clonotype was counted ten times or more. V is TRBV29-1 and J is TRBJ2-1; 7 bases align to TRBD2. Germline loops: CDR1 SQVTM, CDR2 ANQGSEA. The ends lost 3 bases at V and 10 bases at J; junction bases unmatched: 15. The CDR3 sequence is 15 residues long. CDR3 in DNA: TGCAGCGTTGATATGTTCGCGGGAGCCGGAGAGGAGCAGTTCTTC. Amino acids: CSVDMFAGAGEEQFF.

This clonotype was counted only a few times. This chain joins TRBV7-6 and TRBJ1-4, with unresolved D. CDR1 is SGHVS, CDR2 FNYEAQ, per germline. This CDR3 has 14 residues. V shed 4 bases and J shed 5 bases, with 11 bases lying between them. The DNA for the CDR3 is TGTGCCAGCAGCTCCTTTGGTCGGAATGAAAAACTGTTTTTT. Translating it yields CASSSFGRNEKLFF.

The table lists this clonotype with a count of one. The DNA for the CDR3 is TGCAGTGCTAGGGTGCGGACAAGGAACACTGAAGCTTTCTTT. Its protein is CSARVRTRNTEAFF. The rearrangement links TRBV20-1 to TRBJ1-1, with D possibly matching TRBD1 (5 bases). Trimming removed 3 bases at V and 1 base at J, with 12 bases between. The CDR3 sequence is 14 residues long. The germline CDR1 and CDR2 sequences are DFQATT and SNEGSKA (reference sequence).

This clonotype was counted only a few times. V gene TRBV4-1 combines with J gene TRBJ2-5; the D is unclear. The germline V and J ends were trimmed by 4 bases and 1 base, with 13 bases remaining between them. From germline, CDR1 is MGHRA and CDR2 YSYEKL. The CDR3 runs 15 residues. CDR3 bases: TGCGCCAGCAGCCTTTTCGTAGGATCCCAAGAGACCCAGTACTTC. The encoded protein is CASSLFVGSQETQYF.